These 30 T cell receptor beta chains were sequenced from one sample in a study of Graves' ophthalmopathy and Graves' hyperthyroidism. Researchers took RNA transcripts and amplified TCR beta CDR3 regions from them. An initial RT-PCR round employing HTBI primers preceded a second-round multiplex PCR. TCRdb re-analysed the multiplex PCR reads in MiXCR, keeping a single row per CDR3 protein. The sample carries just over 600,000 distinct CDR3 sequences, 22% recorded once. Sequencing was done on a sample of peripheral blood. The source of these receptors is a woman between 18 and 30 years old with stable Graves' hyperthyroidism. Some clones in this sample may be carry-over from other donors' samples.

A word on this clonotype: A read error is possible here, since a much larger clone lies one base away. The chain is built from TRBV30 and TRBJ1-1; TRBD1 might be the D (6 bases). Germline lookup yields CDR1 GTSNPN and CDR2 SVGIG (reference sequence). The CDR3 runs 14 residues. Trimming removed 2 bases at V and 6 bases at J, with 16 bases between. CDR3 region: CAWSWGAVPPEAFF. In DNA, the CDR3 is TGTGCCTGGAGTTGGGGGGCGGTTCCTCCTGAAGCTTTCTTT.

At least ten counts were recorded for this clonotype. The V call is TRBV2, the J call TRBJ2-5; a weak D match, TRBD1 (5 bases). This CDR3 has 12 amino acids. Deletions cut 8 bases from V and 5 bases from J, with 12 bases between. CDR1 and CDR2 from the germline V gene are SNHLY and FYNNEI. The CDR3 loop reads CASLGPVETQYF. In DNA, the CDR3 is TGTGCCAGCCTGGGGCCGGTGGAGACCCAGTACTTC. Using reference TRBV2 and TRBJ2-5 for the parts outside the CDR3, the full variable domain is EPEVTQTPSHQVTQMGQEVILRCVPISNHLYFYWYRQILGQKVEFLVSFYNNEISEKSEIFDDQFSVERPDGSNFTLKIRSTKLEDSAMYFCASLGPVETQYFGPGTRLLVL.

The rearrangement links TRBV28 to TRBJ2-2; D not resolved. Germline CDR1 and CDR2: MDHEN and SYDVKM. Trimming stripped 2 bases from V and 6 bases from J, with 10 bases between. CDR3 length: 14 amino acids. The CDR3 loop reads CASSLRASPGELFF. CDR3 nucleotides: TGTGCCAGCAGTTTACGGGCCAGTCCCGGGGAGCTGTTTTTT.

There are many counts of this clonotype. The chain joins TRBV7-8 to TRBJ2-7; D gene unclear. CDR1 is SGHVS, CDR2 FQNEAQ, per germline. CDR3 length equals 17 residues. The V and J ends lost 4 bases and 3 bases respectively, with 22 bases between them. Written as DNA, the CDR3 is TGTGCCAGCAGCTCACTGGGCACTAAAAGAGAGGACTACGAGCAGTACTTC. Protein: CASSSLGTKREDYEQYF.

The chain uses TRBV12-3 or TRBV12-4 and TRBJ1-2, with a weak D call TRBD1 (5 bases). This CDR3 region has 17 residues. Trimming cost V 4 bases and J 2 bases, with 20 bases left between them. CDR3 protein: CASSSRDSKGPNYGYTF. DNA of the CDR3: TGTGCCAGCAGTTCCCGAGACAGTAAAGGGCCGAACTATGGCTACACCTTC.

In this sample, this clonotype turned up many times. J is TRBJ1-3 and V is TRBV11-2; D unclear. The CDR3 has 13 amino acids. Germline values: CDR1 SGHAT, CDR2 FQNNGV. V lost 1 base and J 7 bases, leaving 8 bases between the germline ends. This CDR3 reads CASSLAGINTIYF. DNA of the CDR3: TGTGCCAGCAGCTTAGCGGGAATCAACACCATATATTTT.

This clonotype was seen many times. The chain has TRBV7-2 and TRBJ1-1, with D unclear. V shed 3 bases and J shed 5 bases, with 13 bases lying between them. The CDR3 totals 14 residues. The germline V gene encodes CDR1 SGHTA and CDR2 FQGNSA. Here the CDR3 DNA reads TGTGCCAGCAGCTTGTATGCGACGGGAACTGAAGCTTTCTTT. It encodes CASSLYATGTEAFF.

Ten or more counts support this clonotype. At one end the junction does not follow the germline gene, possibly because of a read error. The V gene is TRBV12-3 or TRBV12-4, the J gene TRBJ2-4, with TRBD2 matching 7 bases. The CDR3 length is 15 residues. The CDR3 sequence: CASSFGRVDKNIKYF. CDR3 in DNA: TGTGCCAGCAGTTTTGGGAGGGTGGACAAAAACATTAAGTACTTC.

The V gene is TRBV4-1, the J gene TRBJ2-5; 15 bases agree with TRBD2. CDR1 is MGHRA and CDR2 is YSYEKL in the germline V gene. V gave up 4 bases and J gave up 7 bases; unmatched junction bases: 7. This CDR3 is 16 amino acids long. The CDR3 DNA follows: TGCGCCAGCAGCCGAGTCGGGACTAGCGGGGGGAGGACCCAGTACTTC. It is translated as CASSRVGTSGGRTQYF.

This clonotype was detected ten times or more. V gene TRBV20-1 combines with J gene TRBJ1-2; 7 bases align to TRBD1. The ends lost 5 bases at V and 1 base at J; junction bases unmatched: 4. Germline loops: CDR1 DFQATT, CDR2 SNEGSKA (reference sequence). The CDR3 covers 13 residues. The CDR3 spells CSARDRFNYGYTF. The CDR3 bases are TGCAGTGCTCGGGACAGATTTAACTATGGCTACACCTTC.

CDR3 in DNA: TGTGCCAGCAGTCTCCCAGGGGCGAAGGGCTACACCTTC. This codes for CASSLPGAKGYTF. The chain carries TRBV28 and TRBJ1-2, with TRBD1 as a possible D gene (6 bases). Trimming removed 5 bases from V and 8 bases from J, with 15 bases in between. Germline V gives CDR1 MDHEN, CDR2 SYDVKM. The CDR3 covers 13 residues.

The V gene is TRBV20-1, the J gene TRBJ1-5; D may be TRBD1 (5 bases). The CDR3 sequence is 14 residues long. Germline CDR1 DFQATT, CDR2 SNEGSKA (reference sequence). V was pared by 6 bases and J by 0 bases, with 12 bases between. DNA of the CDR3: TGCAGTGCAGGAGGGGACCTTAGCAATCAGCCCCAGCATTTT. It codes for CSAGGDLSNQPQHF.

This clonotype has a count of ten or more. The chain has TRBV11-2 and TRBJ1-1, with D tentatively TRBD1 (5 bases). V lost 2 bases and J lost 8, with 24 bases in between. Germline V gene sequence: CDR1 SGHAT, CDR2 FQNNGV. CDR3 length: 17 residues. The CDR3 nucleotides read TGTGCCAGCAGCTTATTTAGGGGATCTGGGGACCGACGGGAAGCTTTCTTT. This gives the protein CASSLFRGSGDRREAFF.

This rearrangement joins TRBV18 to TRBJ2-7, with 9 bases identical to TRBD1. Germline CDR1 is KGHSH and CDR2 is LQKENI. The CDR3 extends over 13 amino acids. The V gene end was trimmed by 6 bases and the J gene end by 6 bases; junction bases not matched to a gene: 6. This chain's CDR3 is CASSPQQGAEQYF. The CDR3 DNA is TGTGCCAGCTCTCCTCAACAGGGGGCCGAGCAGTACTTC.

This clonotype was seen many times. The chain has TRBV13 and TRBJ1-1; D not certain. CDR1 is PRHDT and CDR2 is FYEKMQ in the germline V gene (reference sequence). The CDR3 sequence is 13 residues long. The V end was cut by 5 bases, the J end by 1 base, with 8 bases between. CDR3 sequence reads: CASSQNGNTEAFF. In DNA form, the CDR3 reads TGTGCCAGCAGCCAAAACGGGAACACTGAAGCTTTCTTT.

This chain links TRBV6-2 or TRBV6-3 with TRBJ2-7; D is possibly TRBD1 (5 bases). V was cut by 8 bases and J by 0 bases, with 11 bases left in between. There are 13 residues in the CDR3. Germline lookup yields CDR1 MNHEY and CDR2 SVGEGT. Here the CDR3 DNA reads TGTGCCAGCCGGATCCAGGGCTCCTACGAGCAGTACTTC. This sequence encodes CASRIQGSYEQYF.

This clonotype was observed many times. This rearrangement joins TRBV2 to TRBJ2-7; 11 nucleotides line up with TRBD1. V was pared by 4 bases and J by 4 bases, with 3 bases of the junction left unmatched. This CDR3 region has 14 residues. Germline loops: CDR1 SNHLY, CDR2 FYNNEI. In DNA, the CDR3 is TGTGCCAGCAGTGTGGGACAGGGGGTATACGAGCAGTACTTC. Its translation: CASSVGQGVYEQYF.

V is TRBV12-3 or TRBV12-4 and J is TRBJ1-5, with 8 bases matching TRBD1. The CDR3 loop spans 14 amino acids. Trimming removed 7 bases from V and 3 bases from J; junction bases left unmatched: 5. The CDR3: CASNLGQDNQPQHF. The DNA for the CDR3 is TGTGCCAGCAACCTGGGACAGGACAATCAGCCCCAGCATTTT.

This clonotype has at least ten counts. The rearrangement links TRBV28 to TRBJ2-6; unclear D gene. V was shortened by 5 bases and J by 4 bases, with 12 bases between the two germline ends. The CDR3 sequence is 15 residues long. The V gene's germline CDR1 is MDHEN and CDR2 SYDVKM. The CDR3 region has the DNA TGTGCCAGCAGTGCCGAATTTGCAGGGGCCAACGTCCTGACTTTC. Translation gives CASSAEFAGANVLTF.

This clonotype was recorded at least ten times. The CDR3 nucleotides read TGTGCCAGCAGTTATCAGAGAGATACGCAGTATTTT. Its protein is CASSYQRDTQYF. V is TRBV12-3 or TRBV12-4 and J is TRBJ2-3; D uncertain. CDR3 length: 12 residues. Trimming took 4 bases from V and 5 from J, leaving 7 bases between them.

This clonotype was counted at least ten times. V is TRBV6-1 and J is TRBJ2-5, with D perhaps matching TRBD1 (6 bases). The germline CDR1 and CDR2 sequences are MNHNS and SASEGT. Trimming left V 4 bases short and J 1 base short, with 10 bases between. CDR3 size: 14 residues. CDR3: CASSARTAQETQYF. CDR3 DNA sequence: TGTGCCAGCAGTGCACGGACAGCCCAAGAGACCCAGTACTTC.

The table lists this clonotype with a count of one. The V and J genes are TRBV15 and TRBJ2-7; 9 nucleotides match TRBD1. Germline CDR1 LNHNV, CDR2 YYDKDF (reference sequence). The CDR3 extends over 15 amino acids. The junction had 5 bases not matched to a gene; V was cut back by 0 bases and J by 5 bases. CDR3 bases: TGTGCCACCAGCAGAGATGGAACAGGGGGCGACGAGCAGTACTTC. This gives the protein CATSRDGTGGDEQYF.

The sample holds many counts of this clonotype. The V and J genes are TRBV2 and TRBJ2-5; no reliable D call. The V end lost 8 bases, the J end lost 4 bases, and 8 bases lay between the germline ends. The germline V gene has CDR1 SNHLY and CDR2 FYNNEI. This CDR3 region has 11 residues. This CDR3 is CASEGGETQYF. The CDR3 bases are TGTGCCAGCGAAGGCGGAGAGACCCAGTACTTC.

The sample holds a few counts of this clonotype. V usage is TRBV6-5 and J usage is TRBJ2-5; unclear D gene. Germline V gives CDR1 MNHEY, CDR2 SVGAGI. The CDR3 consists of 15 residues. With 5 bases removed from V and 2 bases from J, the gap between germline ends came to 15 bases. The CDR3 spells CASSTTWATQETQYF. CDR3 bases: TGTGCCAGCAGTACTACCTGGGCCACACAAGAGACCCAGTACTTC.

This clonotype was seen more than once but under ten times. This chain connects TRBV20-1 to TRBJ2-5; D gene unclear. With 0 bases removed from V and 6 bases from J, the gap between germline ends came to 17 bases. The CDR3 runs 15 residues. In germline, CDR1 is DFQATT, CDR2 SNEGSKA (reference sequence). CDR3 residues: CSARDSENGLKTQYF. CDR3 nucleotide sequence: TGCAGTGCTAGAGATTCGGAGAACGGTTTGAAGACCCAGTACTTC.

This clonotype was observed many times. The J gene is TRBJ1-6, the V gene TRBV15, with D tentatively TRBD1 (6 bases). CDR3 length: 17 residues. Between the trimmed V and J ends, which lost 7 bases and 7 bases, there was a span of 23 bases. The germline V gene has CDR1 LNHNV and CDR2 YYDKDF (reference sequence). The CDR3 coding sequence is TGTGCCACCACCCTCGGGGGCGGTAATCGAGGAAATTCACCCCTCCACTTT. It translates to CATTLGGGNRGNSPLHF.

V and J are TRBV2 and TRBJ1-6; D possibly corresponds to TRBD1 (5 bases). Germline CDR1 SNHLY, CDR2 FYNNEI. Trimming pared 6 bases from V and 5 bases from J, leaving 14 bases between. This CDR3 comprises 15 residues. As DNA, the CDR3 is TGTGCCAGCAGGGGACGGGCGATAAATAATTCACCCCTCCACTTT. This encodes CASRGRAINNSPLHF.

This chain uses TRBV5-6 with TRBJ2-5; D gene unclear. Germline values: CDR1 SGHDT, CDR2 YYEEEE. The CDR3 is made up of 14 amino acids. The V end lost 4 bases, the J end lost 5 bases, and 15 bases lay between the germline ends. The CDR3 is CASSRERLVETQYF. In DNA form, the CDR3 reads TGTGCCAGCAGCCGTGAGAGGCTAGTGGAGACCCAGTACTTC.

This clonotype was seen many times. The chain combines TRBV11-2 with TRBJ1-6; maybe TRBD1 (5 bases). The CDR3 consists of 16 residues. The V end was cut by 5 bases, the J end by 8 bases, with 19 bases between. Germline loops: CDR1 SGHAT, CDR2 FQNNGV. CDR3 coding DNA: TGTGCCAGCAGCCATGAACCGGGACCCTTCTATTCACCCCTCCACTTT. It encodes CASSHEPGPFYSPLHF.

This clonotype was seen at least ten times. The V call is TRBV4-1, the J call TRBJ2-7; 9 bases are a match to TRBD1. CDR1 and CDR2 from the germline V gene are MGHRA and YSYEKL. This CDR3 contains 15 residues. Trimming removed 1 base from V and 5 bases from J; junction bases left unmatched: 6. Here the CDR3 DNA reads TGCGCCAGCAGCCAAGCTGGGACAGGGAATCACGAGCAGTACTTC. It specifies CASSQAGTGNHEQYF.